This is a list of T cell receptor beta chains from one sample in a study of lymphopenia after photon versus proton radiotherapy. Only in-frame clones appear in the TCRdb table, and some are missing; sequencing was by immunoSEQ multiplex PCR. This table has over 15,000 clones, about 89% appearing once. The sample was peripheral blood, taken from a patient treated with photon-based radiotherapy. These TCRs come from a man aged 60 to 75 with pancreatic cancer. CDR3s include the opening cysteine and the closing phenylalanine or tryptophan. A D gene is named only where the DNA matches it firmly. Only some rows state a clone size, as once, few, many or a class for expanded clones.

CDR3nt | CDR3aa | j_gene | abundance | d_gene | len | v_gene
TGTGCCTGGAGTGTAAGACGAGGGGCATTTGGTGGCTACACCTTC | CAWSVRRGAFGGYTF | TRBJ1-2 | . | . | 15 | TRBV30
TGTGCCAGCAGACCCGGGACAGGCTATGGCTACACCTTC | CASRPGTGYGYTF | TRBJ1-2 | . | TRBD1 | 13 | TRBV28
TGTGCCAGCAGTTTAAGAAGGGGGGGGAACACTGAAGCTTTCTTT | CASSLRRGGNTEAFF | TRBJ1-1 | . | . | 15 | TRBV27
TGTGCCTGGAGAGCGGACAACAATCAGCCCCAGCATTTT | CAWRADNNQPQHF | TRBJ1-5 | . | . | 13 | TRBV30
TGTGCCACCAGCAGAGAAGGGGCGCACCGTAATTCACCCCTCCACTTT | CATSREGAHRNSPLHF | TRBJ1-6 | . | . | 16 | TRBV15
TGCGCCAGCAGCCAAGATGGGGACCACTATGGCTACACCTTC | CASSQDGDHYGYTF | TRBJ1-2 | . | . | 14 | TRBV4-1
TGTGCCACCAGCAGAGATCTGGCAGGGGGAAATCAGCCCCAGCATTTT | CATSRDLAGGNQPQHF | TRBJ1-5 | . | TRBD1 | 16 | TRBV15
TGTGCCTGGAGTGTCGGACCTGAGACCCAGTACTTC | CAWSVGPETQYF | TRBJ2-5 | . | . | 12 | TRBV30
TGCGCCAGCAGCCAAGATCCCGGAAACACCATATATTTT | CASSQDPGNTIYF | TRBJ1-3 | . | . | 13 | TRBV4-3
TGTGCCTGGAGTATCTGGGGGGTTCATGAAAAACTGTTTTTT | CAWSIWGVHEKLFF | TRBJ1-4 | . | . | 14 | TRBV30
TGCGCCAGCAGCTTGGTCCCCGGGGGGGTAGCTGAAGCTTTCTTT | CASSLVPGGVAEAFF | TRBJ1-1 | few | . | 15 | TRBV5-1
TGTGCCAGCAGCTTCCTCGACACAGATACGCAGTATTTT | CASSFLDTDTQYF | TRBJ2-3 | . | . | 13 | TRBV9
TGCAGCGAGAAGACTAGCGGACGCACAGATACGCAGTATTTT | CSEKTSGRTDTQYF | TRBJ2-3 | . | TRBD2 | 14 | TRBV29-1
TGCGCCAGCAGAAGCTTGGGCACTCAAGAGACCCAGTACTTC | CASRSLGTQETQYF | TRBJ2-5 | . | . | 14 | TRBV5-1
TGTGCCAGTAAGACGGGACAGGGAAATCCACCCCTCCACTTT | CASKTGQGNPPLHF | TRBJ1-6 | . | TRBD1 | 14 | TRBV19
TGTGCCAGTAGTACCGGGACAGGCGGCTCCTACGAGCAGTACTTC | CASSTGTGGSYEQYF | TRBJ2-7 | once | TRBD1 | 15 | TRBV19
TGTGCCAGCAGTGAGGTAGGCACCTACGAGCAGTACTTC | CASSEVGTYEQYF | TRBJ2-7 | . | . | 13 | TRBV25-1
TGCGCCAGCAGACCGGAACACGCCATGAACACTGAAGCTTTCTTT | CASRPEHAMNTEAFF | TRBJ1-1 | few | . | 15 | TRBV5-1
TGTGCCAGTAGTATCGGGATCTCCTATAATTCACCCCTCCACTTT | CASSIGISYNSPLHF | TRBJ1-6 | . | . | 15 | TRBV19
TGTGCCAGCAGTCGGGTAATTAGCTCCTACGAGCAGTACTTC | CASSRVISSYEQYF | TRBJ2-7 | . | . | 14 | TRBV27
TGTGCCAGCAGTGAAGGGACAGGACTCTATGGCTACACCTTC | CASSEGTGLYGYTF | TRBJ1-2 | . | TRBD1 | 14 | TRBV6-1
TGTGCCAGCAGGGCGGGACAGGGGGCCGATGAGCAGTTCTTC | CASRAGQGADEQFF | TRBJ2-1 | . | TRBD1 | 14 | TRBV6-6
TGCGCCAGCAGCCTAGCGGGGGGGCACAATGAGCAGTTCTTC | CASSLAGGHNEQFF | TRBJ2-1 | . | TRBD2 | 14 | TRBV5-1
TGTGCCAGCAGCTTATTTCGGGGGTCCCTTGAAGCTTTCTTT | CASSLFRGSLEAFF | TRBJ1-1 | few | . | 14 | TRBV11-2
TGTGCCAGCAGCCGACCTCCCACAGATACGCAGTATTTT | CASSRPPTDTQYF | TRBJ2-3 | . | . | 13 | TRBV9
TGTGCCAGCAGCCTCCGGACAGGGCCAACTAATGAAAAACTGTTTTTT | CASSLRTGPTNEKLFF | TRBJ1-4 | once | TRBD1 | 16 | TRBV7-9
TGTGCCAGCAGCTTTAACGGGCCCGAGCAGTACTTC | CASSFNGPEQYF | TRBJ2-7 | . | . | 12 | TRBV11-2
TGTGCCAGCAGTCCGAGACAGGGGTGGTACGAGCAGTACTTC | CASSPRQGWYEQYF | TRBJ2-7 | . | TRBD1 | 14 | TRBV6-6
TGTGCCATCAGTGAGTCTAAGGGAACCACAGATACGCAGTATTTT | CAISESKGTTDTQYF | TRBJ2-3 | . | . | 15 | TRBV10-3
TGTGCCAGCTCACCACTAATAGGGCAAGAGACCCAGTACTTC | CASSPLIGQETQYF | TRBJ2-5 | . | . | 14 | TRBV18
TGTGCCAGCAGCCAGCCGGGACGGTTACAAGAGACCCAGTACTTC | CASSQPGRLQETQYF | TRBJ2-5 | . | . | 15 | TRBV14
TGCGCCAGCAGCTTGGCGGGGGGGCCTTTCACCTGGGCTTCGGCAGATACGCAGTATTTT | CASSLAGGPFTWASADTQYF | TRBJ2-3 | once | TRBD2 | 20 | TRBV5-1
TGTGCCAGCAGCAGCCGGGACAAGACCTACGAGCAGTACTTC | CASSSRDKTYEQYF | TRBJ2-7 | . | . | 14 | TRBV7-8
TGTGCCAGCACCCCGTCCCCTGGGATCAAAGAAGACGAGCAGTACTTC | CASTPSPGIKEDEQYF | TRBJ2-7 | . | . | 16 | TRBV7-6
TGTGCCAGCAGTGACTTTGGCGGGGCTCACAATGAGCAGTTCTTC | CASSDFGGAHNEQFF | TRBJ2-1 | . | . | 15 | TRBV6-4
TGTGCCAGCAGCCTCCAGGCTAGCGGGGGGACAGATACGCAGTATTTT | CASSLQASGGTDTQYF | TRBJ2-3 | . | TRBD2 | 16 | TRBV7-2
TGTGCCAGTAGTATAGACCCTCGACAGGGGATCGGGTATGGCTACACCTTC | CASSIDPRQGIGYGYTF | TRBJ1-2 | . | TRBD1 | 17 | TRBV19
TGCGCCAGCAGCACCGGGACAGGGGGCTACAATGAGCAGTTCTTC | CASSTGTGGYNEQFF | TRBJ2-1 | . | TRBD1 | 15 | TRBV5-1
TGTGCCAGCAGACCGACAGGGGTTCAGCCCCAGCATTTT | CASRPTGVQPQHF | TRBJ1-5 | . | TRBD1 | 13 | TRBV2
TGTGCCAGCAGTTACGGGGGGCCCGTCACAGATACGCAGTATTTT | CASSYGGPVTDTQYF | TRBJ2-3 | . | . | 15 | TRBV6-5
TGTGCCATCAGTGAGTGGGACATCGAATCCTACGAGCAGTACTTC | CAISEWDIESYEQYF | TRBJ2-7 | . | . | 15 | TRBV10-3
TGTGCCAGCTCACAGGGGCCCGGCGATCAGCCCCAGCATTTT | CASSQGPGDQPQHF | TRBJ1-5 | . | . | 14 | TRBV18
TGCGCCAGCAGCTTGCCCGGCAGGGGGCAAGAGACCCAGTACTTC | CASSLPGRGQETQYF | TRBJ2-5 | . | TRBD1 | 15 | TRBV5-1
TGTGCCAGCAGAACTACAGGGCCAACTAATGAAAAACTGTTTTTT | CASRTTGPTNEKLFF | TRBJ1-4 | . | . | 15 | TRBV6-5
TGCGCCAGCAGCTTGGCCGTTGCGGGGGCCTACAATGAGCAGTTCTTC | CASSLAVAGAYNEQFF | TRBJ2-1 | . | TRBD2 | 16 | TRBV5-1
TGTGCCAGCAGCTGGGGCAGCGGAAACACCATATATTTT | CASSWGSGNTIYF | TRBJ1-3 | . | . | 13 | TRBV5-6
TGTGCCAGCAGCTTGGTGGTATCTAGCGGGGGGGCAAATACGCAGTATTTT | CASSLVVSSGGANTQYF | TRBJ2-3 | few | TRBD2 | 17 | TRBV5-4
TGTGCCAGCAGTTACGTGGGACAGGGGACCTATGGCTACACCTTC | CASSYVGQGTYGYTF | TRBJ1-2 | . | TRBD1 | 15 | TRBV6-5
TGCGCCAGCATAGACCCTAGCGGTAGCACAGATACGCAGTATTTT | CASIDPSGSTDTQYF | TRBJ2-3 | . | TRBD2 | 15 | TRBV5-1
TGTGCCAGCAGCGGCCGGTACAGGGGTCGGAATGAAGCTTTCTTT | CASSGRYRGRNEAFF | TRBJ1-1 | . | TRBD1 | 15 | TRBV5-6
TGTGCCAGCAGCCTAAGACCTCCGGGACAGGGAAGAGGGGCTGGCTACACCTTC | CASSLRPPGQGRGAGYTF | TRBJ1-2 | . | TRBD1 | 18 | TRBV7-2
TGTGCCAGCTCACCGCCGCCGGGACAGGGGTCGTTACTGCTCTATGGCTACACCTTC | CASSPPPGQGSLLLYGYTF | TRBJ1-2 | . | TRBD1 | 19 | TRBV18
TGTGCCAGCAGCCCACTAGCGGGGGGGCCAAATACGCAGTATTTT | CASSPLAGGPNTQYF | TRBJ2-3 | . | TRBD2 | 15 | TRBV6-4
TGTGCCAGCAGGGCAGGACTAGCGGGCACAGATACGCAGTATTTT | CASRAGLAGTDTQYF | TRBJ2-3 | . | TRBD2 | 15 | TRBV2